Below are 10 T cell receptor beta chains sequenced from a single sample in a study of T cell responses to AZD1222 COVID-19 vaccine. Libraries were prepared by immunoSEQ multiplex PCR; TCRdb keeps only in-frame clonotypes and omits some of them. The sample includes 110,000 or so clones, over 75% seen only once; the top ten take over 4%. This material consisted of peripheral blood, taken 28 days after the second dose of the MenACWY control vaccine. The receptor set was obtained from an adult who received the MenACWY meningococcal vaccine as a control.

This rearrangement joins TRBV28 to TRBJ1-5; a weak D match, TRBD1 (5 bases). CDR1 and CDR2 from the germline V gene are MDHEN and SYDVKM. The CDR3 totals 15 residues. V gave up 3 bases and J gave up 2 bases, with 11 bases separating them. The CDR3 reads CASSFNGAGNQPQHF. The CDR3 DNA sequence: TGTGCCAGCAGTTTTAATGGGGCAGGCAATCAGCCCCAGCATTTT.

The CDR3 protein is CASSRDFYNSPLHF. CDR3 in DNA: TGCGCCAGCAGCCGGGACTTTTATAATTCACCCCTCCACTTT. The V and J genes are TRBV10-2 and TRBJ1-6; D possibly corresponds to TRBD1 (5 bases). V was pared by 6 bases and J by 4 bases, with 10 bases between. The CDR3 totals 14 residues. The germline CDR1 and CDR2 sequences are WSHSY and SAAADI.

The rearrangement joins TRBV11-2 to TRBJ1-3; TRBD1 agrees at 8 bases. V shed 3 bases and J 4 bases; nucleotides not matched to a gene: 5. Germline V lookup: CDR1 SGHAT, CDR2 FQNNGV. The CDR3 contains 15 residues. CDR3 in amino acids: CASSFAGGSGNTIYF. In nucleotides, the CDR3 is TGTGCCAGCAGCTTTGCAGGGGGCTCGGGAAACACCATATATTTT.

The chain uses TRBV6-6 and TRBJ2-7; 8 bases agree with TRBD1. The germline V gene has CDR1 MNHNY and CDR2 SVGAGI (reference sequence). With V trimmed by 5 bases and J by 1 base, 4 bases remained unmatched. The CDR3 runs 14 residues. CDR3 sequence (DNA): TGTGCCAGCAGTGGCAGGGACAGGTCCTACGAGCAGTACTTC. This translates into CASSGRDRSYEQYF.

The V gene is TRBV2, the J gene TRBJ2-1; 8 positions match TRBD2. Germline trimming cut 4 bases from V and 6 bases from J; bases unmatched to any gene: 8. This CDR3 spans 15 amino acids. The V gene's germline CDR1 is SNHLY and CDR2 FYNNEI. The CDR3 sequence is CASSGVAGLGNEQFF. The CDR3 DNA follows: TGTGCCAGCAGTGGGGTAGCGGGATTGGGCAATGAGCAGTTCTTC.

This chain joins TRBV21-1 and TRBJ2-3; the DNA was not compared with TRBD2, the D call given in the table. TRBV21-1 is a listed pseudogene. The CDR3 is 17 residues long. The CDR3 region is CASSKLHPGRGVHTQYF. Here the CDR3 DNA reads TGTGCCAGCAGCAAATTACACCCAGGGCGGGGGGTTCATACGCAGTATTTT.

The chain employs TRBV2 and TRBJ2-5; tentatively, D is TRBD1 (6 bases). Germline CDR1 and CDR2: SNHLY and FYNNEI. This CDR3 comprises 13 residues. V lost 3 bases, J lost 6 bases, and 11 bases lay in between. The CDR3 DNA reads TGTGCCAGCAGTGACTCCAGGGGAAAGACCCAGTACTTC. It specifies CASSDSRGKTQYF.

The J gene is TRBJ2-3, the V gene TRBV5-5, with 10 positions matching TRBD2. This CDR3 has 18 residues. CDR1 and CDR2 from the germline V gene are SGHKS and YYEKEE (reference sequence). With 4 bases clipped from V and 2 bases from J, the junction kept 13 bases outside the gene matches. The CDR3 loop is CASSHPEGLASVTDTQYF. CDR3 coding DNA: TGTGCCAGCAGCCACCCTGAGGGACTAGCGTCGGTCACAGATACGCAGTATTTT.

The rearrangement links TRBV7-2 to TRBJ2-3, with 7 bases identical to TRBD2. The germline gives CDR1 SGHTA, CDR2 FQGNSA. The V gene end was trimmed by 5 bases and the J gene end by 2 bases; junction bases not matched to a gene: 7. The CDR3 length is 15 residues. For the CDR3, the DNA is TGTGCCAGCAGCCGGGAGGCGCTAAACACAGATACGCAGTATTTT. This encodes CASSREALNTDTQYF.

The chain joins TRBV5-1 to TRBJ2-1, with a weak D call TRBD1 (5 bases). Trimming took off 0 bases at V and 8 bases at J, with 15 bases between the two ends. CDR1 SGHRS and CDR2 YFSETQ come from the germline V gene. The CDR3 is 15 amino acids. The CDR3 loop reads CASSLGQTPGDEQFF. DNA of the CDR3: TGCGCCAGCAGCTTGGGACAGACTCCTGGAGATGAGCAGTTCTTC.